Below are 32 T cell receptor beta chains sequenced from a single sample in a study of shared clonotypes between healthy human individuals. The protocol was immunoSEQ multiplex PCR, while the TCRdb copy is restricted to in-frame clones and leaves out a portion. The sample contains about 2,500,000 clones, around 94% of which appear only once. Material for sequencing was naive CD4+ T cells sorted from blood. Subset given: CD45RA+ positively selected. These receptors originate from a man aged 18 to 29 in good health.

The chain combines TRBV29-1 with TRBJ1-1, with 7 bases identical to TRBD1. This CDR3 has 13 amino acids. Trimming took 3 bases from V and 1 from J; bases not matched to a gene: 2. CDR1 is SQVTM and CDR2 is ANQGSEA in the germline V gene. CDR3 in amino acids: CSVDRQGNTEAFF. DNA for the CDR3: TGCAGCGTTGACCGACAGGGGAACACTGAAGCTTTCTTT.

In its sample, this clone was seen once. The CDR3 protein is CASRPPGTGKVLQYF. CDR3 sequence (DNA): TGTGCCAGCAGACCTCCTGGGACAGGGAAGGTCCTTCAGTACTTC. The chain employs TRBV6-1 and TRBJ2-4, with TRBD1 matching over 9 bases. The CDR3 consists of 15 residues. The trim removed 6 bases at V and 11 bases at J, leaving 14 bases unmatched. Germline V gene data show CDR1 as MNHNS and CDR2 as SASEGT.

This chain links TRBV6-6 with TRBJ2-6; 8 bases line up with TRBD2. V dropped 6 bases and J dropped 4; count of bases not matched to a gene: 5. Germline lookup yields CDR1 MNHNY and CDR2 SVGAGI (reference sequence). The CDR3 is 15 amino acids. Here the CDR3 DNA reads TGTGCCAGCAGCCCGGGGGGGCTCGGGGCCAACGTCCTGACTTTC. Translated, it gives CASSPGGLGANVLTF.

This chain links TRBV27 with TRBJ1-6, with 11 bases fitting TRBD1. CDR3 length equals 15 residues. The J segment lost 8 bases and the V segment lost 4 bases, leaving 4 bases of the junction unmatched. CDR1 and CDR2 from the germline V gene are MNHEY and SMNVEV (reference sequence). The CDR3 DNA reads as TGTGCCAGCAGTTCCGGGACAGGGGGTTATTCACCCCTCCACTTT. It specifies CASSSGTGGYSPLHF.

The J gene is TRBJ1-1, the V gene TRBV30, with D uncertain. The germline V and J ends were trimmed by 2 bases and 3 bases, with 10 bases remaining between them. Looked up from germline, CDR1 is GTSNPN and CDR2 is SVGIG (reference sequence). The CDR3 consists of 13 residues. DNA of the CDR3: TGTGCCTGGAGTTTATTGGTGGACACTGAAGCTTTCTTT. Its translation: CAWSLLVDTEAFF.

The chain combines TRBV19 with TRBJ2-3; 7 nucleotides agree with TRBD1. With V trimmed by 5 bases and J by 1 base, 6 bases remained unmatched. Germline lookup yields CDR1 LNHDA and CDR2 SQIVND (reference sequence). The CDR3 runs 15 residues. CDR3 sequence reads: CASSAQGDGTDTQYF. In DNA, the CDR3 is TGTGCCAGTAGTGCGCAGGGGGATGGCACAGATACGCAGTATTTT.

The sample holds a few counts of this clone. The sample has other DNA sequences that encode this CDR3 too. The V gene is TRBV6-5, the J gene TRBJ1-5, with 7 bases that match TRBD1. From germline, CDR1 is MNHEY and CDR2 SVGAGI. V shed 5 bases, J shed 5 bases, and the junction held 3 bases outside the gene matches. This CDR3 has 13 amino acids. As DNA, the CDR3 is TGTGCCAGCAGTCGGGACAGAGATCAGCCCCAGCATTTT. Amino acids: CASSRDRDQPQHF.

The chain combines TRBV9 with TRBJ2-7; perhaps D is TRBD1 or TRBD2 (6 bases each). Germline CDR1 reads SGDLS; CDR2 reads YYNGEE. The CDR3 contains 15 residues. V shed 3 bases and J shed 0 bases, with 13 bases lying between them. The CDR3 here is CASSAAGGRSYEQYF. In DNA, the CDR3 is TGTGCCAGCAGCGCCGCTGGGGGGCGCTCCTACGAGCAGTACTTC.

V usage is TRBV2 and J usage is TRBJ2-1, with D maybe TRBD2 (5 bases). This CDR3 is 13 amino acids long. Per the germline V gene, CDR1 is SNHLY and CDR2 is FYNNEI. V dropped 9 bases and J dropped 6 bases, with 15 bases sitting between them. In DNA, the CDR3 is TGTGCCAGTCGAGGGAGACCCCTCAATGAGCAGTTCTTC. Amino acid sequence: CASRGRPLNEQFF.

V is TRBV7-2 and J is TRBJ1-4, with TRBD1 as a possible D gene (6 bases). The germline gives CDR1 SGHTA, CDR2 FQGNSA. V dropped 5 bases and J dropped 0 bases, with 13 bases sitting between them. There are 16 residues in the CDR3. Here the CDR3 DNA reads TGTGCCAGCAGCCCGGACAGTCCTGCAACTAATGAAAAACTGTTTTTT. It encodes CASSPDSPATNEKLFF. Looking up the rest from reference TRBV7-2 and TRBJ1-4 gives the full variable domain: GAGVSQSPSNKVTEKGKDVELRCDPISGHTALYWYRQSLGQGLEFLIYFQGNSAPDKSGLPSDRFSAERTGGSVSTLTIQRTQQEDSAVYLCASSPDSPATNEKLFFGSGTQLSVL.

The chain recombines TRBV5-4 with TRBJ2-1, with 8 nucleotides matching TRBD1. V lost 5 bases to trimming and J lost 7 bases; unmatched junction nucleotides: 11. From germline, CDR1 is SGHNT and CDR2 YYREEE (reference sequence). The CDR3 runs to 15 residues. CDR3 sequence: CASSSPGQAANEQFF. The CDR3 DNA reads TGTGCCAGCAGTTCCCCGGGACAGGCTGCGAATGAGCAGTTCTTC.

V is TRBV6-5 and J is TRBJ2-1, with 8 bases lining up with TRBD1. CDR1 and CDR2 (germline): MNHEY, SVGAGI. This CDR3 is 14 amino acids long. The V segment lost 6 bases and the J segment 6 bases; nucleotides outside the gene matches: 7. The CDR3, as DNA: TGTGCCAGCAGACCCGGACAGGGTTCCAATGAGCAGTTCTTC. Protein product: CASRPGQGSNEQFF.

The rearrangement joins TRBV10-3 to TRBJ1-2, with D possibly being TRBD1 (5 bases). The CDR3 sequence is 14 residues long. CDR1 is ENHRY and CDR2 is SYGVKD in the germline V gene. Deletions cut 3 bases from V and 3 bases from J, with 11 bases between. This CDR3 reads CAISDGARDYGYTF. For the CDR3, the DNA is TGTGCCATCAGTGACGGGGCGCGAGACTATGGCTACACCTTC.

V and J are TRBV10-1 and TRBJ2-3; 11 bases match TRBD2. In germline, CDR1 is WNHNN, CDR2 SYGVQD (reference sequence). The CDR3 length is 16 residues. Trimming cost V 5 bases and J 9 bases; bases outside gene matches: 13. The CDR3 loop is CASSPGTSGTLGTQYF. In DNA, the CDR3 is TGCGCCAGCAGTCCCGGGACTAGCGGCACCTTGGGAACGCAGTATTTT.

The chain joins TRBV11-2 to TRBJ1-1, with TRBD1 matching over 7 bases. V lost 5 bases and J lost 4; bases outside the gene matches: 10. CDR1 and CDR2 (germline): SGHAT, FQNNGV. This CDR3 has 15 residues. CDR3 sequence (DNA): TGTGCCAGCAGCCTAATACAGGGACAGAGCACTGAAGCTTTCTTT. Residues: CASSLIQGQSTEAFF.

The chain couples TRBV6-1 to TRBJ2-7, with D perhaps assigned TRBD1 or TRBD2 (5 bases each). The germline V gene encodes CDR1 MNHNS and CDR2 SASEGT. V was shortened by 7 bases and J by 0 bases, with 10 bases between the two germline ends. The CDR3 consists of 13 residues. CDR3 coding DNA: TGTGCCAGCACCGGGGCGAGCTCCTACGAGCAGTACTTC. This encodes CASTGASSYEQYF.

The V gene is TRBV2, the J gene TRBJ2-1, with D tentatively TRBD2 (6 bases). Germline CDR1 reads SNHLY; CDR2 reads FYNNEI. The CDR3 runs 16 residues. The V gene lost 6 bases and the J gene lost 4 bases, with 19 bases spanning the gap. This CDR3 reads CASRAGGKRLYNEQFF. In DNA, the CDR3 is TGTGCCAGCAGGGCTGGGGGGAAGCGGTTATACAATGAGCAGTTCTTC.

The rearrangement uses TRBV11-2 and TRBJ1-1; D not certain. This CDR3 region has 12 residues. The ends were cut back, 2 bases at V and 8 bases at J, with 9 bases in the middle. Per the germline V gene, CDR1 is SGHAT and CDR2 is FQNNGV. In nucleotides, the CDR3 is TGTGCCAGCAGCTTATCCCTAGGGGAAGCTTTCTTT. Protein: CASSLSLGEAFF.

The chain joins TRBV5-4 to TRBJ2-5; TRBD2 matches 8 bases. Germline V gene sequence: CDR1 SGHNT, CDR2 YYREEE (reference sequence). V shed 1 base, J shed 0 bases, and the junction held 5 bases outside the gene matches. The CDR3 covers 16 residues. The CDR3 nucleotides are TGTGCCAGCAGCTTGCGCAGCGGGGGTTACCAAGAGACCCAGTACTTC. It is translated as CASSLRSGGYQETQYF. Combining the CDR3 with reference TRBV5-4 and TRBJ2-5 gives the whole variable domain ETGVTQSPTHLIKTRGQQVTLRCSSQSGHNTVSWYQQALGQGPQFIFQYYREEENGRGNFPPRFSGLQFPNYSSELNVNALELDDSALYLCASSLRSGGYQETQYFGPGTRLLVL.

As concerns this clone: This sample includes further DNA sequences coding for the same CDR3. The chain carries TRBV18 and TRBJ2-7; D remains ambiguous. Between the trimmed V and J ends, which lost 6 bases and 1 base, there was a span of 4 bases. Germline V lookup: CDR1 KGHSH, CDR2 LQKENI. This CDR3 comprises 11 residues. The CDR3 bases are TGTGCCAGCTCCTCATCCTACGAGCAGTACTTC. Amino acids: CASSSSYEQYF.

The J gene is TRBJ2-2, the V gene TRBV10-1, with D possibly being TRBD2 (6 bases). Germline CDR1 WNHNN, CDR2 SYGVQD (reference sequence). V dropped 6 bases and J dropped 2 bases, with 10 bases sitting between them. The CDR3 extends over 14 amino acids. CDR3 bases: TGCGCCAGCAGCGGGAGATCAAACACCGGGGAGCTGTTTTTT. Its translation: CASSGRSNTGELFF.

In DNA, the CDR3 is TGTGCCAGCTCCCCACAGGGAACCTTCCCGAACACTGAAGCTTTCTTT. Translating it yields CASSPQGTFPNTEAFF. The chain joins TRBV7-2 to TRBJ1-1, with a weak D call TRBD1 (6 bases). This CDR3 has 16 residues. V was trimmed by 8 bases and J by 1 base, leaving 20 bases between them. Germline V gene data show CDR1 as SGHTA and CDR2 as FQGNSA. The entire variable domain, with the rest obtained from reference TRBV7-2 and TRBJ1-1, is as follows: GAGVSQSPSNKVTEKGKDVELRCDPISGHTALYWYRQSLGQGLEFLIYFQGNSAPDKSGLPSDRFSAERTGGSVSTLTIQRTQQEDSAVYLCASSPQGTFPNTEAFFGQGTRLTVV.

There are a few counts of this clone. The rearrangement joins TRBV18 to TRBJ1-5; D is uncertain. Per germline, CDR1 KGHSH and CDR2 LQKENI. This CDR3 is built from 14 residues. V lost 6 bases, J lost 1 base, and 10 bases lay in between. The CDR3 DNA reads as TGTGCCAGCTCCCAGTCATCCAGCAATCAGCCCCAGCATTTT. This gives the protein CASSQSSSNQPQHF.

This rearrangement joins TRBV9 to TRBJ2-7, with TRBD2 as a possible D gene (6 bases). The CDR3 spans 12 residues. The V and J ends lost 4 bases and 5 bases respectively, with 10 bases between them. Germline V lookup: CDR1 SGDLS, CDR2 YYNGEE. CDR3 DNA: TGTGCCAGCAGCTCCCTAGCGAACGAGCAGTACTTC. This encodes CASSSLANEQYF. Full variable domain (outside the CDR3, taken from reference TRBV9 and TRBJ2-7): DSGVTQTPKHLITATGQRVTLRCSPRSGDLSVYWYQQSLDQGLQFLIQYYNGEERAKGNILERFSAQQFPDLHSELNLSSLELGDSALYFCASSSLANEQYFGPGTRLTVT.

The chain uses TRBV7-2 and TRBJ2-5; the D gene is possibly TRBD2 (7 bases). Trimming removed 4 bases at V and 7 bases at J, with 13 bases between. Germline CDR1 is SGHTA and CDR2 is FQGNSA. This CDR3 comprises 13 residues. The CDR3 loop is CASSSRGGRTQYF. CDR3 DNA: TGTGCCAGCAGCTCAAGGGGGGGTAGGACCCAGTACTTC.

V gene TRBV4-3 combines with J gene TRBJ2-5; D is possibly TRBD1 or TRBD2 (7 bases each). The J call may be in error: the DNA end matches TRBJ2-7 better. Germline CDR1 is LGHNA and CDR2 is YSLEER. The CDR3 consists of 17 residues. In nucleotides, the CDR3 is TGCGCCAGCAGCCAGGCCTACTTACAGGGGAGGGGGCACGAGCAGTACTTC. It yields the protein CASSQAYLQGRGHEQYF.

The J gene is TRBJ1-2, the V gene TRBV10-1; the D is unclear. Trimming pared 0 bases from V and 7 bases from J, leaving 15 bases between. The CDR3 has 15 residues. Germline V CDR1 and CDR2: WNHNN, SYGVQD (reference sequence). Here the CDR3 reads CASSESRQPARGYTF. The DNA for the CDR3 is TGCGCCAGCAGTGAGTCGAGGCAGCCTGCTCGTGGCTACACCTTC.

There are a few counts of this clone. Other DNA sequences in the same sample also yield this CDR3. The rearrangement links TRBV7-2 to TRBJ1-1; no definite D call. V shed 3 bases and J shed 0 bases, with 5 bases lying between them. The CDR3 has 13 residues. Germline V gene data show CDR1 as SGHTA and CDR2 as FQGNSA. The CDR3 DNA follows: TGTGCCAGCAGCTTTACAGTGAACACTGAAGCTTTCTTT. Encoded protein: CASSFTVNTEAFF. The variable domain in full, completed from reference TRBV7-2 and TRBJ1-1, reads GAGVSQSPSNKVTEKGKDVELRCDPISGHTALYWYRQSLGQGLEFLIYFQGNSAPDKSGLPSDRFSAERTGGSVSTLTIQRTQQEDSAVYLCASSFTVNTEAFFGQGTRLTVV.

The CDR3 sequence: CASLDLRSGQGYNEQFF. The CDR3 region has the DNA TGTGCCAGCCTTGACCTGCGGTCAGGTCAGGGGTACAATGAGCAGTTCTTC. The V and J genes are TRBV28 and TRBJ2-1; a weak D match, TRBD1 (6 bases). Trimming took 8 bases from V and 4 from J, leaving 24 bases between them. CDR3 length: 17 amino acids. Germline assignment: CDR1 MDHEN and CDR2 SYDVKM.

This sequence joins TRBV6-6 and TRBJ1-4; no reliable D call. V was pared by 2 bases and J by 5 bases, with 15 bases between. The CDR3 has 16 residues. The germline CDR1 and CDR2 sequences are MNHNY and SVGAGI (reference sequence). The CDR3 region has the DNA TGTGCCAGCAGTTACCTTATGACGGACGTAAATGAAAAACTGTTTTTT. Amino acid sequence: CASSYLMTDVNEKLFF.

This chain links TRBV28 with TRBJ1-5, with D unclear. Trimming shortened V by 2 bases and J by 2 bases, and 13 bases separated the two germline ends. Germline V gene lookup returns CDR1 MDHEN and CDR2 SYDVKM. The CDR3 covers 16 residues. CDR3 coding DNA: TGTGCCAGCAGTTTACCCGCAAAAATCGGCAATCAGCCCCAGCATTTT. Residues: CASSLPAKIGNQPQHF.

The V and J genes are TRBV7-9 and TRBJ2-5; either TRBD1 or TRBD2 may supply D (5 bases each). Germline V gives CDR1 SEHNR, CDR2 FQNEAQ (reference sequence). This CDR3 has 17 amino acids. V lost 4 bases, J lost 9 bases, and 27 bases lay in between. The CDR3 region has the DNA TGTGCCAGCAGCTCCGAACCGGGACCCCTGGGCCAGAGACCCCAGTACTTC. This encodes CASSSEPGPLGQRPQYF.